The clone carrying this T cell receptor (beta chain) has ten or more counts. What it binds is not known. Germline CDR1 and CDR2: SGHTA and FQGNSA. The ends were cut back, 5 bases at V and 5 bases at J, with 19 bases in the middle. The CDR3 is made up of 15 amino acids. This sample was taken from a study of regulatory T cells in long-lasting Graves disease. The study's findings and limits: Persistent-disease Graves' patients showed less TCR diversity than new cases.

Relying on iRepertoire HTBI primers and Arm-PCR of CDR3 regions, the team built TCR beta libraries. Via MiXCR, TCRdb re-called the multiplex PCR reads, giving one row per CDR3 protein. The sample has about 430,000 distinct CDR3 sequences, about 21% seen once. Time point given: persistent/refractory GD, antithyroid drugs over 5 years with positive TRAb. PBMCs were the source of the RNA used for TCR sequencing. Patients with Graves' disease were diagnosed by American Thyroid Association guidelines. The J gene is TRBJ2-7, the V gene TRBV7-2; D perhaps matches TRBD2 (6 bases). Sequenced here: peripheral blood mononuclear cells (PBMCs), sampled when the disease was refractory, from a patient treated with antithyroid drugs. The sequence came from a female donor with Graves disease. In DNA form, the CDR3 reads TGTGCCAGCAGCCCGCGGGTCGGGGGTCGGGACGAGCAGTACTTC. Protein sequence: CASSPRVGGRDEQYF.